The present TCR beta chain was sequenced within a study of radiotherapy plus CTLA-4 blockade in lung cancer. Study information: Objective responses were documented in around 18% of patients, with disease control in roughly 34%.

The trim removed 6 bases at V and 2 bases at J, leaving 5 bases unmatched. Germline-derived CDR1 and CDR2 are WSHSY and SAAADI. The CDR3 is 15 residues long. Sequencing used immunoSEQ multiplex PCR; TCRdb keeps in-frame clones, though not all of them. Among roughly 45,000 clones listed, 63% were seen once. This sample comprised peripheral blood, obtained from a patient treated with radiotherapy plus ipilimumab. This receptor was taken from a human donor with non-small cell lung cancer who had a partial response to radiotherapy plus ipilimumab. The rearrangement links TRBV10-2 to TRBJ2-1, with 9 bases lining up with TRBD2. CDR3 sequence: CASRGRTSAYNEQFF. In DNA, the CDR3 is TGCGCCAGCAGGGGTAGGACTAGCGCCTACAATGAGCAGTTCTTC.